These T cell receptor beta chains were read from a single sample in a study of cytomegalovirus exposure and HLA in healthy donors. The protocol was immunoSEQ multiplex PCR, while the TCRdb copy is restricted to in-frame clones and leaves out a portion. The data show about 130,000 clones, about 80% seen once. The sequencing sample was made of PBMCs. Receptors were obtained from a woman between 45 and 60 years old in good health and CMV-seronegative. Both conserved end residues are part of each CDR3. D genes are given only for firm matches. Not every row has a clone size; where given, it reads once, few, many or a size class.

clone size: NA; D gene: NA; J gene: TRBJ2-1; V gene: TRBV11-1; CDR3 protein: CASSYTSLASEQFF; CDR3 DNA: TGTGCCAGCAGCTATACTAGCCTCGCCAGTGAGCAGTTCTTC
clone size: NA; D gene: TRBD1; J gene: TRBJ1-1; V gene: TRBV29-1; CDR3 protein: CSVEGQGQFDEAFF; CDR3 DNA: TGCAGCGTTGAAGGACAGGGACAATTCGATGAAGCTTTCTTT
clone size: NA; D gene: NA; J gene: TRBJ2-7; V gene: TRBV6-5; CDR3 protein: CASRSRASGEQYF; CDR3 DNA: TGTGCCAGCAGATCCCGGGCCTCGGGGGAGCAGTACTTC
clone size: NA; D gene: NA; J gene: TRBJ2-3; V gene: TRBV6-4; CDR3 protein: CASSDQGTGSGDTQYF; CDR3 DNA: TGTGCCAGCAGTGACCAGGGGACGGGGTCGGGCGATACGCAGTATTTT
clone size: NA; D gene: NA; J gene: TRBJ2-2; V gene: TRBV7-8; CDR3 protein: CASSSLHDSTGELFF; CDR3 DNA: TGTGCCAGCAGCTCCCTCCACGACAGCACCGGGGAGCTGTTTTTT
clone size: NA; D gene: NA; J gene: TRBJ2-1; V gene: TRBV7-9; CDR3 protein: CASSLVVSAYNEQFF; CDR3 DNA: TGTGCCAGCAGCTTAGTTGTGTCAGCCTACAATGAGCAGTTCTTC
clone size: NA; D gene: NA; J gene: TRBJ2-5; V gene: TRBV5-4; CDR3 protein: CASSLYAGAAREQYF; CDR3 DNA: TGTGCCAGCAGCTTGTACGCGGGGGCCGCTCGGGAGCAGTACTTC
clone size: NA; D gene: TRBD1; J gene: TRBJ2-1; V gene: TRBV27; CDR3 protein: CASRSQGADSYNEQFF; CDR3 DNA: TGTGCCAGCAGGTCACAGGGGGCGGACTCCTACAATGAGCAGTTCTTC
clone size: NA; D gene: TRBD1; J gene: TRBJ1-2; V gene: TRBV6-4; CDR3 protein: CASSYQGGDNYGYTF; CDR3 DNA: TGTGCCAGTTCTTACCAGGGGGGCGATAACTATGGCTACACCTTC
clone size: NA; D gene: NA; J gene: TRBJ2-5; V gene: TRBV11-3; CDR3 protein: CASSLDPSSGTQYF; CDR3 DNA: TGTGCCAGCAGCTTAGATCCTAGTTCGGGGACCCAGTACTTC
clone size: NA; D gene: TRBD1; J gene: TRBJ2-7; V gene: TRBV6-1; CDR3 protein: CASSQGDSIYEQYF; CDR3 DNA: TGTGCCAGCAGCCAGGGGGATTCCATCTACGAGCAGTACTTC
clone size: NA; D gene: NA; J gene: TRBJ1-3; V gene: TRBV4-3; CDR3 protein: CASSPTAGPNSGNTIYF; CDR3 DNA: TGCGCCAGCAGCCCTACCGCAGGGCCAAACTCTGGAAACACCATATATTTT
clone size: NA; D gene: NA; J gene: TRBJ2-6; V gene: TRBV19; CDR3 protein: CASSISTEGANVLTF; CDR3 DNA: TGTGCCAGTAGTATTAGTACAGAAGGGGCCAACGTCCTGACTTTC
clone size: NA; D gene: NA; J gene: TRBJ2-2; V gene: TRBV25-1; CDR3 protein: CASSEYAGRTTGELFF; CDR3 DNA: TGTGCCAGCAGTGAATACGCAGGGAGGACCACCGGGGAGCTGTTTTTT
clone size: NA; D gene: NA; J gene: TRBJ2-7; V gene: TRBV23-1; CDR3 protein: CASSHSTGSYEQYF; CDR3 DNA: TGCGCCAGCAGTCATTCGACTGGATCCTACGAGCAGTACTTC
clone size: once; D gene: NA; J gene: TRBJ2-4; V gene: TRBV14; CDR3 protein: CASSQYYRGGKNIQYF; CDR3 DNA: TGTGCCAGCAGCCAATACTACAGAGGGGGCAAAAACATTCAGTACTTC
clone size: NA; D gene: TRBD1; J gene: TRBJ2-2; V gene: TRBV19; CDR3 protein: CASRKGATNTGELFF; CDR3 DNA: TGTGCCAGTAGGAAGGGGGCCACGAACACCGGGGAGCTGTTTTTT
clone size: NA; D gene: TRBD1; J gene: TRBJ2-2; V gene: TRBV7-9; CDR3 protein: CASTKMGQGAYTGELFF; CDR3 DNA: TGTGCCAGCACGAAAATGGGACAGGGGGCCTACACCGGGGAGCTGTTTTTT